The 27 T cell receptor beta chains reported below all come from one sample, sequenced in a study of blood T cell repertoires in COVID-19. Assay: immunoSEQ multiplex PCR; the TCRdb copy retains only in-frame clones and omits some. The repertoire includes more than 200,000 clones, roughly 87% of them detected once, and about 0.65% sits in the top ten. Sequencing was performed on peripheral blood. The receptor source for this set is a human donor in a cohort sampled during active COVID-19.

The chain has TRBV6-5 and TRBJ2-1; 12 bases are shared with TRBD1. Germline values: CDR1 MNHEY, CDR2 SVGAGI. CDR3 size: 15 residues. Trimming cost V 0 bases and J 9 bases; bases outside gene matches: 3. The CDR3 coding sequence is TGTGCCAGCAGTTACTCCGGGACAGGGGGCGCTGAGCAGTTCTTC. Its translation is CASSYSGTGGAEQFF.

Here the CDR3 DNA reads TGTGCCAGTAGCCACGACAGATCCTCAGGGGGAGCTTTCTTT. It translates to CASSHDRSSGGAFF. The chain carries TRBV19 and TRBJ1-1; 7 bases are shared with TRBD1. CDR3 length: 14 amino acids. CDR1 and CDR2 (germline): LNHDA, SQIVND (reference sequence). V gave up 6 bases and J gave up 10 bases; unmatched junction bases: 14.

CDR3 amino acids: CASIGGGASRYEQYF. The CDR3 DNA reads as TGTGCCAGCATAGGCGGGGGGGCCTCACGCTACGAGCAGTACTTC. V is TRBV6-5 and J is TRBJ2-7; TRBD2 aligns across 9 bases. After removal of 7 bases from V and 3 bases from J, the junction contained 10 bases not matched to a gene. Germline CDR1 and CDR2: MNHEY and SVGAGI. The CDR3 totals 15 residues.

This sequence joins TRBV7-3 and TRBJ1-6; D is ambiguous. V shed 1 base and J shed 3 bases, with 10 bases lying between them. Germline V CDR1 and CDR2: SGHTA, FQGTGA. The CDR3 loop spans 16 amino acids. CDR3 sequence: CASSLSGNFYNSPLHF. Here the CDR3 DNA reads TGTGCCAGCAGCTTAAGCGGGAACTTCTATAATTCACCCCTCCACTTT. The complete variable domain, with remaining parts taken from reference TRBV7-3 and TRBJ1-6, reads GAGVSQTPSNKVTEKGKYVELRCDPISGHTALYWYRQSLGQGPEFLIYFQGTGAADDSGLPNDRFFAVRPEGSVSTLKIQRTERGDSAVYLCASSLSGNFYNSPLHFGNGTRLTVT.

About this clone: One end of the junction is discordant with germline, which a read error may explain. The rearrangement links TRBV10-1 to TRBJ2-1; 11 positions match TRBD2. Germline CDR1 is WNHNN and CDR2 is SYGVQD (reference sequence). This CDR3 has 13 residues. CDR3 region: CASSGTSGPGGVF. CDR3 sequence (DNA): TGCGCCAGCAGTGGGACTAGCGGGCCCGGGGGGGTCTTC.

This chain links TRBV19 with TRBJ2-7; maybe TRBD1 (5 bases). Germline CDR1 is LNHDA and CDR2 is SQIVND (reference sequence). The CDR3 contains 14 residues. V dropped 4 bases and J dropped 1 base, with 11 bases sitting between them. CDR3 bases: TGTGCCAGTAGTACGCACAGGCAATCCTACGAGCAGTACTTC. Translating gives CASSTHRQSYEQYF.

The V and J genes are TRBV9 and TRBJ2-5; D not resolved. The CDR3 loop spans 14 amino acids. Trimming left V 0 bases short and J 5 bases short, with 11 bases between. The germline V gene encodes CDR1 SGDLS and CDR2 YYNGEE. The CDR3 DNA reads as TGTGCCAGCAGCGTAGGGCAGGTGGGCGAGACCCAGTACTTC. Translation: CASSVGQVGETQYF.

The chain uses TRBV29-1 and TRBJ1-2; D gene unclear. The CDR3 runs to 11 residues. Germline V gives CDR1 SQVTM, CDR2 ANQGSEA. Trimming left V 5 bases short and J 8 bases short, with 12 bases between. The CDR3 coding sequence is TGCAGCGTTAGAGGTGTTCGAGGCTACACCTTC. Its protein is CSVRGVRGYTF.

The CDR3 coding sequence is TGTGCCAGCAGCCTAACCTACAATGAGCAGTTCTTC. Its translation is CASSLTYNEQFF. The V call is TRBV7-2, the J call TRBJ2-1; D not certain. The germline gives CDR1 SGHTA, CDR2 FQGNSA. The length of the CDR3 is 12 residues. V was shortened by 5 bases and J by 2 bases, with 4 bases between the two germline ends.

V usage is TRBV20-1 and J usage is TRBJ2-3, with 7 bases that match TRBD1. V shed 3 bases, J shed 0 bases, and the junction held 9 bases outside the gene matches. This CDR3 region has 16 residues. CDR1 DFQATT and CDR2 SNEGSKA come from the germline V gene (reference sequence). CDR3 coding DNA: TGCAGTGCTAGTGCCCTGACAGGGCGTAGCACAGATACGCAGTATTTT. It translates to CSASALTGRSTDTQYF.

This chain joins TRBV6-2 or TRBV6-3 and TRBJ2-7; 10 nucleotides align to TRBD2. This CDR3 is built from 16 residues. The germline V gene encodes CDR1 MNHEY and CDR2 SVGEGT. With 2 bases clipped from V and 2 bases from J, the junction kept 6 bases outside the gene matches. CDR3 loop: CASSYESGRAAYEQYF. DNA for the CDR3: TGTGCCAGCAGTTACGAAAGCGGGAGGGCCGCCTACGAGCAGTACTTC.

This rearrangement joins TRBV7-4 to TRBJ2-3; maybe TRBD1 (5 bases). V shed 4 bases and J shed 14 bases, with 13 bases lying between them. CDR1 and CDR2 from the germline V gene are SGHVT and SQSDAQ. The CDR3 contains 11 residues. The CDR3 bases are TGTGCCAGCAGCTGGCGCAGGGAAACGTATTTT. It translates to CASSWRRETYF.

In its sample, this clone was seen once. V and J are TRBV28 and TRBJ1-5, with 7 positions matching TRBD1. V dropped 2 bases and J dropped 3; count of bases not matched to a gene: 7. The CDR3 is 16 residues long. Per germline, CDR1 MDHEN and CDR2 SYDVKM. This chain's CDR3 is CASSLHHRGINQPQHF. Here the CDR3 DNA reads TGTGCCAGCAGTTTACATCACAGGGGAATCAATCAGCCCCAGCATTTT.

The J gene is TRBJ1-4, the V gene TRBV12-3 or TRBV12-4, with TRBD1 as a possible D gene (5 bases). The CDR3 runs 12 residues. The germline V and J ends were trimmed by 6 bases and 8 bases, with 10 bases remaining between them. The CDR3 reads CASSPPGEKLFF. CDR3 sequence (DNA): TGTGCCAGCAGCCCCCCAGGGGAAAAACTGTTTTTT.

This CDR3 reads CASSTNSDQPQHF. DNA for the CDR3: TGTGCCAGCAGCACTAACTCGGATCAGCCCCAGCATTTT. The rearrangement uses TRBV7-9 and TRBJ1-5; D is ambiguous. The CDR3 loop spans 13 amino acids. V lost 5 bases and J lost 5, with 10 bases in between. Germline CDR1 is SEHNR and CDR2 is FQNEAQ (reference sequence).

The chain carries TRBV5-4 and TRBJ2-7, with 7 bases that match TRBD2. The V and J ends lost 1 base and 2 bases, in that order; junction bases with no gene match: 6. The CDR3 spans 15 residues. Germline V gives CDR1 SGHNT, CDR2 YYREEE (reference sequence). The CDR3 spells CASSLRSGITYEQYF. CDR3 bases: TGTGCCAGCAGCTTGAGGAGCGGGATAACCTACGAGCAGTACTTC.

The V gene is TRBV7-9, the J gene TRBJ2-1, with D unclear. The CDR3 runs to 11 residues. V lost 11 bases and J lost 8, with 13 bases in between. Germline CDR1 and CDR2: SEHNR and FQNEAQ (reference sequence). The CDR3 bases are TGTGCCTCCCACAGTTGGGATGAGCAGTTCTTC. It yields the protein CASHSWDEQFF.

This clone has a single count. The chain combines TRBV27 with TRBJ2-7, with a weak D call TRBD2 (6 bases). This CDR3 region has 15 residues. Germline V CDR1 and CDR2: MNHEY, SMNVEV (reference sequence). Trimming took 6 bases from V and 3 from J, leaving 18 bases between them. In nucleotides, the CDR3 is TGTGCCAGCAGCCAAATTGCGGGAACGAACTACGAGCAGTACTTC. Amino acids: CASSQIAGTNYEQYF.

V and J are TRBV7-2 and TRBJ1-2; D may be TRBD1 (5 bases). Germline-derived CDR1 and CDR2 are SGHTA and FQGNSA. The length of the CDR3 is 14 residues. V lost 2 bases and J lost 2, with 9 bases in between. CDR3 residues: CASSLITGNYGYTF. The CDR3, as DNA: TGTGCCAGCAGCTTAATCACAGGAAACTATGGCTACACCTTC.

The CDR3 region is CASSQSLGAAGYGYTF. CDR3 DNA: TGTGCCAGCAGCCAATCGCTGGGGGCTGCCGGGTATGGCTACACCTTC. The chain employs TRBV14 and TRBJ1-2; D is possibly TRBD1 (6 bases). The length of the CDR3 is 16 residues. V lost 2 bases to trimming and J lost 5 bases, with 18 bases between them. Germline CDR1 reads SGHDN; CDR2 reads FVKESK.

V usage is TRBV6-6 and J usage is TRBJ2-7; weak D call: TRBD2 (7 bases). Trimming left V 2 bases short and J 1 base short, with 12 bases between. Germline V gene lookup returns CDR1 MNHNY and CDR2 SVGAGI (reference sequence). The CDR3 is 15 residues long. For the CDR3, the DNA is TGTGCCAGCAGTTACGGGGGGGCGCTGTCCTACGAGCAGTACTTC. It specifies CASSYGGALSYEQYF.

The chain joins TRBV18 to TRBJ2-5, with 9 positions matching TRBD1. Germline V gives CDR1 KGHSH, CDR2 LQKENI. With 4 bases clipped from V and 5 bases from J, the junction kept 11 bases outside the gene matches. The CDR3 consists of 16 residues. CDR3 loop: CASSRLPGTGFETQYF. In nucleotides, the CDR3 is TGTGCCAGCTCACGTCTACCCGGGACAGGGTTTGAGACCCAGTACTTC.

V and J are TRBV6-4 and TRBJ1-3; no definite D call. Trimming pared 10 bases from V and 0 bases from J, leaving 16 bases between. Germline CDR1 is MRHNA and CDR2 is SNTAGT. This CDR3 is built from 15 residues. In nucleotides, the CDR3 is TGTGCCATTCCCATGCGGTCTAGCTCTGGAAACACCATATATTTT. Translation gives CAIPMRSSSGNTIYF.

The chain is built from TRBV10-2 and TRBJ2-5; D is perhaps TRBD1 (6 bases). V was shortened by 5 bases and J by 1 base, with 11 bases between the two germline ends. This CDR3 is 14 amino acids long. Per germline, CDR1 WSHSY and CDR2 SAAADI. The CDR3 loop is CASSTGPGQETQYF. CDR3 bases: TGCGCCAGCAGTACAGGGCCTGGCCAAGAGACCCAGTACTTC.

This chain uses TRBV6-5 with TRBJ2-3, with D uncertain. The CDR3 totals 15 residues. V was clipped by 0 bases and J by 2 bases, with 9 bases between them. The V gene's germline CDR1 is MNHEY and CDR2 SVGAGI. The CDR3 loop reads CASSYSLSPTDTQYF. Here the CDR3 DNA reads TGTGCCAGCAGTTACTCGCTTAGTCCCACAGATACGCAGTATTTT.

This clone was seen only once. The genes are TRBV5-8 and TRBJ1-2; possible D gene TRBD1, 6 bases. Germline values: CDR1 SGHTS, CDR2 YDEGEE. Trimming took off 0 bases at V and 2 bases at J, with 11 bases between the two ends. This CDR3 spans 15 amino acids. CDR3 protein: CASSLGQAVNYGYTF. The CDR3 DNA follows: TGTGCCAGCAGCTTGGGACAGGCGGTAAACTATGGCTACACCTTC.

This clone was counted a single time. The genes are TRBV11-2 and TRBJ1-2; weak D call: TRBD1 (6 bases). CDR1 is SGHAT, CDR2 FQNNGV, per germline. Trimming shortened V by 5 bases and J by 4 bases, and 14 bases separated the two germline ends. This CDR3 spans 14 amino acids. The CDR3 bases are TGTGCCAGCAGCCCCGGGGGGACAACCTATGGCTACACCTTC. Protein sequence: CASSPGGTTYGYTF.